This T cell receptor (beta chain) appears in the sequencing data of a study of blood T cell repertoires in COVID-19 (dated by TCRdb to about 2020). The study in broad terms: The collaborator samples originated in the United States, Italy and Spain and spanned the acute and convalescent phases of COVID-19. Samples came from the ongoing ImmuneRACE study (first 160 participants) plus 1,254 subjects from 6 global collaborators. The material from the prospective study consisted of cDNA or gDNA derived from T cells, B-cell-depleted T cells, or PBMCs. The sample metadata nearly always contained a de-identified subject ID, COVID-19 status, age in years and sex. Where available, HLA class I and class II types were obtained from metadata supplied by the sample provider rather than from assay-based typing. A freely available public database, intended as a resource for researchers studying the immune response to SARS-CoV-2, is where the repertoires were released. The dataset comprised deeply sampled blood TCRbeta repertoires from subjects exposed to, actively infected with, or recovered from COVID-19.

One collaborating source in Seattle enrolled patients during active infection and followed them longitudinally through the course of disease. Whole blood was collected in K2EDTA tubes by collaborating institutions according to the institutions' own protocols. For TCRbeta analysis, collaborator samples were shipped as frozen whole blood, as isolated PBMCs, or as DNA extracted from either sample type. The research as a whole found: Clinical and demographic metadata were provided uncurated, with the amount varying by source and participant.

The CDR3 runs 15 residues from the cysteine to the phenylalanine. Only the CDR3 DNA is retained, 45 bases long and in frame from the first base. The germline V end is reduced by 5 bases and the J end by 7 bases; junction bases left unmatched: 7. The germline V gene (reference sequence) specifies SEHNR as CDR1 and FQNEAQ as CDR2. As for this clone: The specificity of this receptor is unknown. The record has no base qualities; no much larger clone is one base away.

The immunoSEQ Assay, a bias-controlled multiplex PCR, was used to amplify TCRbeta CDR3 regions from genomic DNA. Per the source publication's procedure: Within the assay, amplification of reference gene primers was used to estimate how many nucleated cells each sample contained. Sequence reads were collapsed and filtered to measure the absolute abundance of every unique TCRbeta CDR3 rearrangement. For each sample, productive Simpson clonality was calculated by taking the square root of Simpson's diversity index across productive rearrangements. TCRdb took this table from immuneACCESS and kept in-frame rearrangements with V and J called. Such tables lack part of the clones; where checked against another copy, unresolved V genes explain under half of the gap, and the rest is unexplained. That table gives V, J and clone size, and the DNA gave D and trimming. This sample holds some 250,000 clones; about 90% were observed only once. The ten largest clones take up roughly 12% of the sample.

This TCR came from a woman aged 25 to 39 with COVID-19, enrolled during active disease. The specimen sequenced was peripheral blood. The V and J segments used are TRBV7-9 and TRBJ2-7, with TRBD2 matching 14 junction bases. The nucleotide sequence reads TGTGCCAGCAGCCCGACTAGCGGGGGGGCTGGGGAGCAGTACTTC. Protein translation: CASSPTSGGAGEQYF.